This record looks at one T cell receptor (beta chain) sequence and its context. The data were obtained in a study of control samples from healthy donors and cancer patients. This CDR3 region has 16 residues. The germline V gene has CDR1 SGHVS and CDR2 FQNEAQ. The J segment lost 2 bases and the V segment lost 7 bases, leaving 10 bases of the junction unmatched. Repertoires were generated with immunoSEQ multiplex PCR, while TCRdb's copy carries only in-frame clones and drops some. In the table there are about 67,000 clones, around 87% of which are singletons. The specimen was PBMCs. The rearrangement joins TRBV7-8 to TRBJ2-3; 9 bases match TRBD2. The source is a woman aged 45-65 years with head and neck cancer. CDR3 region: CASIGASGTFTDTQYF. The DNA of the CDR3 is TGTGCCAGCATTGGGGCTAGCGGGACCTTCACAGATACGCAGTATTTT.